This T cell receptor beta chain was recovered during a study of long-term antiretroviral therapy in people with HIV. The V end lost 3 bases, the J end lost 7 bases, and 8 bases lay between the germline ends. CDR1 SGHNT and CDR2 YENEEA come from the germline V gene. This CDR3 has 12 residues. This was the immunoSEQ v3.0 assay at survey level. Profiling relied on immunoSEQ multiplex PCR, and the TCRdb table lists in-frame clones only, not all of them. The sample shows fewer than 25,000 clones, 82% of them seen only once. This TCR came from a man in his fifties or sixties with HIV. The source material was unsorted PBMCs, sampled at the start of antiretroviral therapy. The chain carries TRBV11-3 and TRBJ2-3; either TRBD1 or TRBD2 may fit D (5 bases each). The chain's CDR3 is CASSLGENTQYF. CDR3 DNA: TGTGCCAGCAGCTTGGGGGAAAATACGCAGTATTTT.